This T cell receptor beta chain was retrieved from a study of T cells in localized non-small cell lung cancer. Whole-study results and caveats: Tumor trailed uninvolved adjacent lung in T cell clonality, which peaked there. In adjacent lung appeared a median around 54 of the top 100 tumor clones. Only one tumor region was sequenced, so heterogeneity remains possible. Longer overall survival was linked to higher blood T cell density.

This CDR3 contains 14 residues. Trimming shortened V by 2 bases and J by 2 bases, and 9 bases separated the two germline ends. From germline, CDR1 is KGHSH and CDR2 LQKENI. This table comes from immunoSEQ multiplex PCR, and its TCRdb copy is limited to in-frame clones, with some not included. The repertoire holds tens of thousands of clones, with around 82% as singletons. As concerns this clone: The antigen remains undetermined.

The sequencing here drew on PBMCs, taken before any cancer treatment. This chain uses TRBV18 with TRBJ1-1; D is undetermined. The receptor was isolated from a man aged 35 to 69 with stage II squamous cell lung carcinoma. CDR3 coding DNA: TGTGCCAGCTCACCAAGTTCAGCTAACACTGAAGCTTTCTTT. Amino acid sequence: CASSPSSANTEAFF.